Listed below are T cell receptor beta chains from one sample, sequenced in a study of blood T cell repertoires in COVID-19. Assay: immunoSEQ multiplex PCR; the TCRdb copy retains only in-frame clones and omits some. The sample has roughly 500,000 clones; around 89% are singletons. Input material: PBMCs or T cells enriched from blood (not recorded which). The receptor source for this set is a middle-aged woman who had recovered from COVID-19. Each CDR3 is given with its conserved first and last residue. The D gene is left open where the match is weak. Size values are once, few and many counts, or a class for expanded clones, and some rows have none.

size: NA; D: TRBD2; J: TRBJ2-1; V: TRBV14; CDR3: CASSLRTSGVHEQFF; DNA: TGTGCCAGCAGCCTACGGACTAGCGGGGTTCATGAGCAGTTCTTC
size: NA; D: NA; J: TRBJ1-2; V: TRBV4-2; CDR3: CASSPLGRQAADGYTF; DNA: TGTGCCAGCAGCCCCCTAGGCAGACAGGCGGCGGATGGCTACACCTTC
size: NA; D: NA; J: TRBJ2-3; V: TRBV7-9; CDR3: CASSLEPRDTVPTDTQYF; DNA: TGTGCCAGCAGCTTAGAGCCCCGGGACACGGTCCCCACAGATACGCAGTATTTT
size: NA; D: NA; J: TRBJ2-7; V: TRBV19; CDR3: CASSFRIGHSYEQYF; DNA: TGTGCCAGTAGTTTCCGGATAGGACACTCCTACGAGCAGTACTTC
size: NA; D: NA; J: TRBJ2-2; V: TRBV10-3; CDR3: CAIEKGGNTGELFF; DNA: TGTGCCATCGAGAAAGGCGGGAACACCGGGGAGCTGTTTTTT
size: NA; D: TRBD2; J: TRBJ2-3; V: TRBV2; CDR3: CASSEGTSGTTDTQYF; DNA: TGTGCCAGCAGTGAAGGGACTAGCGGGACCACAGATACGCAGTATTTT
size: once; D: NA; J: TRBJ1-5; V: TRBV29-1; CDR3: CSVLGASNQPQHF; DNA: TGCAGCGTTTTGGGGGCGAGCAATCAGCCCCAGCATTTT
size: few; D: NA; J: TRBJ1-1; V: TRBV7-9; CDR3: CASSLQTGNTEAFF; DNA: TGTGCCAGCAGCTTACAGACAGGGAACACTGAAGCTTTCTTT
size: NA; D: TRBD2; J: TRBJ2-7; V: TRBV6-5; CDR3: CASSYQASGEYEQYF; DNA: TGTGCCAGCAGTTACCAGGCTAGCGGGGAGTACGAGCAGTACTTC
size: NA; D: NA; J: TRBJ2-7; V: TRBV5-6; CDR3: CASSLAQVYEQYF; DNA: TGTGCCAGCAGCTTGGCCCAGGTTTACGAGCAGTACTTC
size: NA; D: TRBD1; J: TRBJ2-2; V: TRBV11-3; CDR3: CASSHRGHAPNTGELFF; DNA: TGTGCCAGCAGCCACAGGGGCCACGCACCGAACACCGGGGAGCTGTTTTTT
size: NA; D: NA; J: TRBJ1-1; V: TRBV11-2; CDR3: CASSFQGQVGTEAFF; DNA: TGTGCCAGCAGCTTTCAGGGCCAAGTCGGCACTGAAGCTTTCTTT
size: NA; D: NA; J: TRBJ1-5; V: TRBV9; CDR3: CASSVGLHQPQHF; DNA: TGTGCCAGCAGCGTAGGTCTCCATCAGCCCCAGCATTTT
size: NA; D: TRBD1; J: TRBJ2-7; V: TRBV15; CDR3: CATSGRTGATYEQYF; DNA: TGTGCCACCAGCGGACGGACAGGGGCCACCTACGAGCAGTACTTC
size: NA; D: TRBD1; J: TRBJ1-2; V: TRBV6-6; CDR3: CAALDRVTGYTF; DNA: TGTGCCGCGCTGGACAGGGTTACTGGCTACACCTTC
size: NA; D: NA; J: TRBJ1-1; V: TRBV21-1; CDR3: CASRVGRVYTEAFF; DNA: TGTGCCAGCAGAGTGGGGCGAGTATATACTGAAGCTTTCTTT
size: NA; D: TRBD1; J: TRBJ2-7; V: TRBV7-9; CDR3: CASSLELTGGEQYF; DNA: TGTGCCAGCAGCTTAGAGTTGACAGGGGGGGAGCAGTACTTC
size: few; D: NA; J: TRBJ1-5; V: TRBV15; CDR3: CATSRKSGYDQPQHF; DNA: TGTGCCACCAGCAGGAAATCAGGGTATGATCAGCCCCAGCATTTT
size: NA; D: TRBD1; J: TRBJ1-4; V: TRBV7-9; CDR3: CASSSHGQGLNEKLFF; DNA: TGTGCCAGCAGCTCGCACGGACAGGGGTTAAATGAAAAACTGTTTTTT
size: once; D: TRBD2; J: TRBJ2-3; V: TRBV6-2/TRBV6-3; CDR3: CASSSQIRRTSGRVSQYF; DNA: TGTGCCAGCAGTTCCCAAATACGGAGGACTAGCGGGAGAGTCTCGCAGTATTTT
size: once; D: NA; J: TRBJ1-4; V: TRBV5-6; CDR3: CASSSGQSYEKLFF; DNA: TGTGCCAGCAGCTCCGGACAGTCCTATGAAAAACTGTTTTTT
size: NA; D: TRBD1; J: TRBJ2-7; V: TRBV5-1; CDR3: CASSRGTVPYEQYF; DNA: TGCGCCAGCAGCCGAGGGACAGTCCCCTACGAGCAGTACTTC
size: NA; D: NA; J: TRBJ2-7; V: TRBV27; CDR3: CASSTRGASAVYEQYF; DNA: TGTGCCAGCAGTACCAGGGGGGCTTCGGCCGTTTACGAGCAGTACTTC
size: NA; D: NA; J: TRBJ2-2; V: TRBV7-2; CDR3: CASSPRTGELFF; DNA: TGTGCCAGCAGCCCCAGGACCGGGGAGCTGTTTTTT
size: NA; D: NA; J: TRBJ1-1; V: TRBV19; CDR3: CASSIGQGNTEAFF; DNA: TGTGCCAGTAGTATTGGGCAGGGGAACACTGAAGCTTTCTTT
size: NA; D: NA; J: TRBJ2-1; V: TRBV29-1; CDR3: CSVRFRLSRYNEQFF; DNA: TGCAGCGTTAGATTCCGACTCTCAAGATACAATGAGCAGTTCTTC
size: NA; D: TRBD1; J: TRBJ1-1; V: TRBV9; CDR3: CASSVAHGQGAAEAFF; DNA: TGTGCCAGCAGCGTAGCTCATGGACAGGGGGCCGCTGAAGCTTTCTTT
size: NA; D: TRBD1; J: TRBJ1-1; V: TRBV7-2; CDR3: CASTMDRGLEAFF; DNA: TGTGCCAGCACTATGGACAGGGGGCTTGAAGCTTTCTTT
size: few; D: NA; J: TRBJ1-5; V: TRBV18; CDR3: CASSSDIVSNQPQHF; DNA: TGTGCCAGCTCATCGGACATTGTTAGCAATCAGCCCCAGCATTTT
size: NA; D: NA; J: TRBJ2-3; V: TRBV7-8; CDR3: CASSLAYSAASTDTQYF; DNA: TGTGCCAGCAGCTTAGCGTACTCAGCGGCTAGCACAGATACGCAGTATTTT
size: once; D: TRBD1; J: TRBJ1-4; V: TRBV19; CDR3: CASSLFPGGEEKLFF; DNA: TGTGCCAGTAGCTTATTCCCAGGGGGCGAGGAAAAACTGTTTTTT
size: NA; D: TRBD1; J: TRBJ1-3; V: TRBV19; CDR3: CASSLPPVPGQGEDSGNTIYF; DNA: TGTGCCAGTAGCCTTCCTCCTGTCCCGGGACAGGGAGAAGATTCGGGAAACACCATATATTTT
size: NA; D: NA; J: TRBJ1-2; V: TRBV12-5; CDR3: CASALEARAYGYTF; DNA: TGTGCTAGTGCCCTTGAGGCCAGGGCATATGGCTACACCTTC
size: NA; D: NA; J: TRBJ2-7; V: TRBV19; CDR3: CASTTRAGGGEQYF; DNA: TGTGCCAGTACTACTCGGGCAGGGGGAGGCGAGCAGTACTTC
size: NA; D: TRBD2; J: TRBJ2-3; V: TRBV11-3; CDR3: CASSLAGLAEWGDTQYF; DNA: TGTGCCAGCAGCTTAGCGGGACTAGCGGAATGGGGGGATACGCAGTATTTT
size: NA; D: NA; J: TRBJ2-3; V: TRBV29-1; CDR3: CSVEPSSAGADTQYF; DNA: TGCAGCGTTGAACCCTCAAGCGCCGGTGCGGATACGCAGTATTTT
size: NA; D: NA; J: TRBJ1-2; V: TRBV30; CDR3: CACQGTGVGGYTF; DNA: TGTGCCTGTCAAGGGACGGGGGTCGGGGGCTACACCTTC
size: NA; D: TRBD1; J: TRBJ1-6; V: TRBV6-5; CDR3: CASRGTGVHSPLHF; DNA: TGTGCCAGCAGAGGGACAGGGGTTCATTCACCCCTCCACTTT
size: NA; D: NA; J: TRBJ1-1; V: TRBV6-5; CDR3: CASSLLVDTEAFF; DNA: TGTGCCAGCAGCCTCCTGGTAGACACTGAAGCTTTCTTT
size: once; D: NA; J: TRBJ1-1; V: TRBV5-1; CDR3: CASSYHTENTEAFF; DNA: TGCGCCAGCAGCTACCATACAGAGAACACTGAAGCTTTCTTT
size: NA; D: TRBD1; J: TRBJ1-1; V: TRBV7-9; CDR3: CASSSNRDRGDTEAFF; DNA: TGTGCCAGCAGCTCAAACCGGGACAGGGGTGACACTGAAGCTTTCTTT
size: NA; D: TRBD1; J: TRBJ1-5; V: TRBV6-5; CDR3: CASRRTGEKSQHF; DNA: TGTGCCAGCAGGAGGACAGGGGAAAAGTCCCAGCATTTT
size: NA; D: NA; J: TRBJ1-5; V: TRBV19; CDR3: CASSMRGGSKEPQHF; DNA: TGTGCCAGTAGTATGAGGGGGGGTTCGAAAGAACCCCAGCATTTT
size: NA; D: NA; J: TRBJ2-5; V: TRBV4-3; CDR3: CASSQGAQETQYF; DNA: TGCGCCAGCAGCCAGGGAGCACAAGAGACCCAGTACTTC
size: NA; D: NA; J: TRBJ1-4; V: TRBV12-3/TRBV12-4; CDR3: CASSLVFGEKLFF; DNA: TGTGCCAGCAGTTTAGTATTCGGGGAAAAACTGTTTTTT
size: NA; D: NA; J: TRBJ2-2; V: TRBV11-3; CDR3: CASSPGVAGELFF; DNA: TGTGCCAGCAGCCCAGGGGTTGCCGGGGAGCTGTTTTTT
size: few; D: NA; J: TRBJ1-5; V: TRBV18; CDR3: CASSPNGGARGNQPQHF; DNA: TGTGCCAGCTCCCCGAACGGGGGGGCGCGAGGCAATCAGCCCCAGCATTTT
size: NA; D: NA; J: TRBJ1-1; V: TRBV2; CDR3: CASSEQGANTEAFF; DNA: TGTGCCAGCAGTGAACAAGGGGCGAACACTGAAGCTTTCTTT
size: NA; D: NA; J: TRBJ2-7; V: TRBV11-3; CDR3: CASSLGGQYEQYF; DNA: TGTGCCAGCAGCTTAGGGGGGCAGTACGAGCAGTACTTC
size: NA; D: NA; J: TRBJ2-5; V: TRBV10-3; CDR3: CAISELGAETQYF; DNA: TGTGCCATCAGTGAGTTAGGAGCAGAGACCCAGTACTTC
size: NA; D: NA; J: TRBJ1-1; V: TRBV6-2/TRBV6-3; CDR3: CASSYSPQGVMNTEAFF; DNA: TGTGCCAGCAGTTACTCTCCACAGGGAGTGATGAACACTGAAGCTTTCTTT
size: NA; D: NA; J: TRBJ1-1; V: TRBV2; CDR3: CATPGQSLNTEAFF; DNA: TGTGCCACGCCTGGACAGAGCCTGAACACTGAAGCTTTCTTT
size: NA; D: TRBD2; J: TRBJ2-3; V: TRBV5-8; CDR3: CASSLVGLAVSTDTQYF; DNA: TGTGCCAGCAGCTTGGTTGGACTAGCTGTTAGCACAGATACGCAGTATTTT
size: NA; D: NA; J: TRBJ2-1; V: TRBV12-3/TRBV12-4; CDR3: CASSTGSHEQFF; DNA: TGTGCCAGCAGCACAGGGTCCCATGAGCAGTTCTTC
size: NA; D: TRBD2; J: TRBJ2-1; V: TRBV11-2; CDR3: CASSPLAVAGGEQFF; DNA: TGTGCCAGCAGCCCACTAGCGGTAGCAGGTGGTGAGCAGTTCTTC
size: NA; D: NA; J: TRBJ2-7; V: TRBV12-3/TRBV12-4; CDR3: CASSLYEQYF; DNA: TGTGCCAGCAGCCTATACGAGCAGTACTTC
size: NA; D: NA; J: TRBJ1-2; V: TRBV19; CDR3: CASSIGAAFYGYTF; DNA: TGTGCCAGTAGTATAGGGGCAGCCTTCTATGGCTACACCTTC